This T cell receptor (beta chain) was identified during a study of OX40 agonist ivuxolimab in advanced cancers. Blood samples were obtained at baseline, cycle 4 day 1, and cycle 7 day 1. Germline V gene lookup returns CDR1 SGDLS and CDR2 YYNGEE. The V and J ends lost 3 bases and 0 bases respectively, with 10 bases between them. The CDR3 covers 15 residues. Produced via immunoSEQ multiplex PCR; TCRdb's table is partial and in-frame only. Of 50,000 to 65,000 clones in the sample, roughly 87% were seen once. The V call is TRBV9, the J call TRBJ2-1; a possible D gene is TRBD2 (6 bases). The specimen comprised CD4+ or CD8+ T cells sorted from blood, sampled in a trial of the OX40 agonist ivuxolimab. The source is an adult with an advanced solid tumor such as melanoma, head and neck, liver or kidney cancer. Written as DNA, the CDR3 is TGTGCCAGCAGCGGTTATAGCGGCTCCTACAATGAGCAGTTCTTC. Translation: CASSGYSGSYNEQFF.